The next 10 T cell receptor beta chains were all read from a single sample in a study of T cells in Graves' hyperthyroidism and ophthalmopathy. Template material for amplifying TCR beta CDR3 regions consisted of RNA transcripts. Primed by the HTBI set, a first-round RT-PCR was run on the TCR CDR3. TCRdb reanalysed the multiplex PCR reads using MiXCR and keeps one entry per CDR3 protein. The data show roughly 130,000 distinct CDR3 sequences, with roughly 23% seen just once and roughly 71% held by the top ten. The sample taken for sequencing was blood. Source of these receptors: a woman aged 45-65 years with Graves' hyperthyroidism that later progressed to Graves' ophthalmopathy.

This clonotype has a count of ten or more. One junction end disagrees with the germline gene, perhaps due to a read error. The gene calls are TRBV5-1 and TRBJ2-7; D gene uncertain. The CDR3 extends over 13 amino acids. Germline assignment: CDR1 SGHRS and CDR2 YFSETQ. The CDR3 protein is CANSLDVQDEQYF. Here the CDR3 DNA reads TGCGCCAACAGCTTGGATGTACAAGACGAGCAGTACTTC.

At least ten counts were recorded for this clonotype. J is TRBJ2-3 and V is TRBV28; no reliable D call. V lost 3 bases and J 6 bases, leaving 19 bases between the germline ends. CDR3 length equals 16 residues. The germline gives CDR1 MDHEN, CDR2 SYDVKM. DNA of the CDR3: TGTGCCAGCAGTTTCGGTTTCGGAGAGTCGGCCGATACGCAGTATTTT. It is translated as CASSFGFGESADTQYF.

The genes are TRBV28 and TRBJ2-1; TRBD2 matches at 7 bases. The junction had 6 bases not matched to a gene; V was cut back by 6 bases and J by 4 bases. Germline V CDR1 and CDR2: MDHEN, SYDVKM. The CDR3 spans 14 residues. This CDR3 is CASRGGSRYNEQFF. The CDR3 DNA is TGTGCCAGCAGAGGCGGGAGCAGGTACAATGAGCAGTTCTTC.

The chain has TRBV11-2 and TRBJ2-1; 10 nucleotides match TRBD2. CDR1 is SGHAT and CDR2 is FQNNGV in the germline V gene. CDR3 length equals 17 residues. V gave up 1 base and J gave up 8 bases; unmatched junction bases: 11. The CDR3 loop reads CASSLGTLAGGRDEQFF. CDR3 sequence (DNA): TGTGCCAGCAGCTTAGGAACATTAGCGGGAGGCCGGGATGAGCAGTTCTTC.

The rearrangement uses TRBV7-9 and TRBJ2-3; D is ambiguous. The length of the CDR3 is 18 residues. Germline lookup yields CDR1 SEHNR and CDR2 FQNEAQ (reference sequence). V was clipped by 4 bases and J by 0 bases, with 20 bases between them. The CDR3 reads CASSSNPEGAPSTDTQYF. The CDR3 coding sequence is TGTGCCAGCAGCTCCAATCCAGAAGGCGCCCCTAGCACAGATACGCAGTATTTT.

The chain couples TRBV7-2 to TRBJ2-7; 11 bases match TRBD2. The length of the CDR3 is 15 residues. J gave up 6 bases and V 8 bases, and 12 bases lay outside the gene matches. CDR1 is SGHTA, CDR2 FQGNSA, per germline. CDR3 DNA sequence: TGTGCCAGCGGTTACAGTAGCGGGAGGGCCTTCGAGCAGTACTTC. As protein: CASGYSSGRAFEQYF.

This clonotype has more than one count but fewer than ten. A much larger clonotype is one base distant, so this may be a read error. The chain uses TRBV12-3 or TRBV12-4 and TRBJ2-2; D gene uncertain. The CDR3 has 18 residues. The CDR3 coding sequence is TGTGCCAGCAGTTTATACCCCCCTACAGCCACGAACGCCGGGGAGCTGTTTTTT. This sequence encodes CASSLYPPTATNAGELFF.

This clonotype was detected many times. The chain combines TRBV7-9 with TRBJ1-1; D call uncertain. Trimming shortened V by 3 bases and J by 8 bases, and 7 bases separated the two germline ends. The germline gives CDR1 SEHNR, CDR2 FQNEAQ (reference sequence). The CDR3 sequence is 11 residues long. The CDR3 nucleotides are TGTGCCAGCAGCTTTGGACGGGAAGCTTTCTTT. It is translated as CASSFGREAFF.

The CDR3 DNA follows: TGTGCCAGCAGCTTAAATGCGGTAAATGAGCAGTTCTTC. This encodes CASSLNAVNEQFF. The chain uses TRBV7-3 and TRBJ2-1; D is uncertain. Deletions cut 1 base from V and 7 bases from J, with 8 bases between. The germline V gene encodes CDR1 SGHTA and CDR2 FQGTGA. CDR3 length: 13 residues.

In nucleotides, the CDR3 is TGTGCCAGCAGTGGTCAAACAGGGTCCTATAATTCACCCCTCCACTTT. It encodes CASSGQTGSYNSPLHF. This chain links TRBV9 with TRBJ1-6, with TRBD1 as a possible D gene (6 bases). Germline V gene lookup returns CDR1 SGDLS and CDR2 YYNGEE. There are 16 residues in the CDR3. V was cut by 5 bases and J by 1 base, with 13 bases left in between.